This passage covers 27 T cell receptor beta chains from one sample sequenced in a study of neoadjuvant anti-PD-1 for oral cavity cancer. Method: immunoSEQ multiplex PCR; TCRdb's copy keeps in-frame clones and lacks some. The sample has 9,500 to 15,000 clones; 71% are singletons. Time point in this sample: after neoadjuvant nivolumab, at surgical resection. Specimen: PBMCs, collected after nivolumab (anti-PD-1) treatment. These receptors were obtained from a person aged 35-79 years with oral cavity squamous cell carcinoma.

The chain joins TRBV4-1 to TRBJ1-3; no reliable D call. This CDR3 spans 17 amino acids. Germline V gene data show CDR1 as MGHRA and CDR2 as YSYEKL. V was pared by 0 bases and J by 0 bases, with 12 bases between. The CDR3 sequence: CASSQDPTTSSGNTIYF. The CDR3 nucleotides read TGCGCCAGCAGCCAAGACCCCACCACAAGCTCTGGAAACACCATATATTTT.

This sequence joins TRBV7-8 and TRBJ2-1, with TRBD2 identical over 8 bases. The CDR3 runs 16 residues. With 6 bases clipped from V and 7 bases from J, the junction kept 14 bases outside the gene matches. Germline-derived CDR1 and CDR2 are SGHVS and FQNEAQ. The CDR3 region has the DNA TGTGCCAGCAGTTTACAGGCGGGACTAGTCTTAAATGAGCAGTTCTTC. This codes for CASSLQAGLVLNEQFF.

The rearrangement uses TRBV2 and TRBJ2-7, with no clear D. V lost 7 bases and J 3 bases, leaving 19 bases between the germline ends. The CDR3 runs to 15 residues. From germline, CDR1 is SNHLY and CDR2 FYNNEI. CDR3 residues: CASKTFVADDYEQYF. The CDR3 DNA reads TGTGCCAGCAAAACTTTCGTCGCGGATGACTACGAGCAGTACTTC. Filled out from reference TRBV2 and TRBJ2-7, the complete variable domain reads EPEVTQTPSHQVTQMGQEVILRCVPISNHLYFYWYRQILGQKVEFLVSFYNNEISEKSEIFDDQFSVERPDGSNFTLKIRSTKLEDSAMYFCASKTFVADDYEQYFGPGTRLTVT.

The V and J genes are TRBV11-2 and TRBJ1-1; unclear D gene. From germline, CDR1 is SGHAT and CDR2 FQNNGV. The CDR3 consists of 12 residues. The V and J ends lost 8 bases and 0 bases respectively, with 7 bases between them. The CDR3 DNA reads as TGTGCCAGCCGTAGGATGAACACTGAAGCTTTCTTT. Its translation: CASRRMNTEAFF.

The chain employs TRBV7-8 and TRBJ2-7; D is perhaps TRBD1 (5 bases). CDR1 is SGHVS and CDR2 is FQNEAQ in the germline V gene. Trimming removed 0 bases at V and 2 bases at J, with 8 bases between. This CDR3 spans 14 amino acids. CDR3 amino acids: CASSLAGAAYEQYF. The CDR3 nucleotides read TGTGCCAGCAGCTTAGCTGGGGCGGCCTACGAGCAGTACTTC.

The chain joins TRBV7-9 to TRBJ1-1; D is ambiguous. Trimming left V 7 bases short and J 1 base short, with 16 bases between. Germline CDR1 and CDR2: SEHNR and FQNEAQ (reference sequence). The CDR3 contains 15 residues. CDR3 bases: TGTGCCAGCACTTATGATGGCCGGTCGAACACTGAAGCTTTCTTT. Amino acids: CASTYDGRSNTEAFF.

The V call is TRBV7-8, the J call TRBJ2-1; TRBD2 agrees at 8 bases. Germline loops: CDR1 SGHVS, CDR2 FQNEAQ. This CDR3 region has 17 residues. The V gene end was trimmed by 1 base and the J gene end by 2 bases; junction bases not matched to a gene: 7. The CDR3 protein is CASSLGGAGGTYNEQFF. CDR3 DNA sequence: TGTGCCAGCAGCTTAGGTGGTGCGGGAGGTACCTACAATGAGCAGTTCTTC. Filled out from reference TRBV7-8 and TRBJ2-1, the complete variable domain reads GAGVSQSPRYKVAKRGQDVALRCDPISGHVSLFWYQQALGQGPEFLTYFQNEAQLDKSGLPSDRFFAERPEGSVSTLKIQRTQQEDSAVYLCASSLGGAGGTYNEQFFGPGTRLTVL.

The chain employs TRBV9 and TRBJ1-5; no clear D gene. The V gene's germline CDR1 is SGDLS and CDR2 YYNGEE. V lost 2 bases to trimming and J lost 7 bases, with 10 bases between them. The CDR3 is made up of 13 amino acids. CDR3 coding DNA: TGTGCCAGCAGCGTTTCAGTGAGGCAGCCCCAGCATTTT. This sequence encodes CASSVSVRQPQHF.

This clone appeared a few times. The J gene is TRBJ1-2, the V gene TRBV28, with no clear D. The CDR3 totals 13 residues. Germline V lookup: CDR1 MDHEN, CDR2 SYDVKM. Trimming left V 3 bases short and J 4 bases short, with 9 bases between. CDR3 sequence reads: CASSFPAGYGYTF. Here the CDR3 DNA reads TGTGCCAGCAGTTTCCCAGCCGGCTATGGCTACACCTTC.

V usage is TRBV10-3 and J usage is TRBJ1-2, with 9 bases fitting TRBD1. Per germline, CDR1 ENHRY and CDR2 SYGVKD. V dropped 5 bases and J dropped 3; count of bases not matched to a gene: 7. The CDR3 is made up of 15 amino acids. The CDR3 is CAISTTGGLDYGYTF. As DNA, the CDR3 is TGTGCCATCAGTACCACAGGGGGCCTCGACTATGGCTACACCTTC.

The chain links TRBV6-5 to TRBJ1-1; D unclear. This CDR3 spans 13 amino acids. V was trimmed by 4 bases and J by 4 bases, leaving 10 bases between them. Germline CDR1 is MNHEY and CDR2 is SVGAGI. The CDR3 loop reads CASSWADGTEAFF. The CDR3 DNA sequence: TGTGCCAGCAGTTGGGCTGACGGCACTGAAGCTTTCTTT.

The chain links TRBV11-2 to TRBJ1-1; no definite D call. The CDR3 contains 13 residues. V was shortened by 0 bases and J by 1 base, with 3 bases between the two germline ends. CDR1 and CDR2 (germline): SGHAT, FQNNGV. This CDR3 is CASSLDENTEAFF. The CDR3, as DNA: TGTGCCAGCAGCTTAGATGAGAACACTGAAGCTTTCTTT.

CDR3 nucleotide sequence: TGTGCCAGCAGTTACGGAGGGTCCAGATTGGGTGAAAAACTGTTTTTT. Translation: CASSYGGSRLGEKLFF. The chain has TRBV6-5 and TRBJ1-4; D uncertain. V lost 2 bases and J 7 bases, leaving 17 bases between the germline ends. CDR3 length: 16 amino acids. CDR1 and CDR2 (germline): MNHEY, SVGAGI.

The chain is built from TRBV2 and TRBJ2-3; either TRBD1 or TRBD2 may supply D (5 bases each). Germline CDR1 reads SNHLY; CDR2 reads FYNNEI. With 2 bases removed from V and 4 bases from J, the gap between germline ends came to 13 bases. The CDR3 has 15 amino acids. DNA of the CDR3: TGTGCCAGCAGTGAAAGAGGGGCCCGTGCAGATACGCAGTATTTT. It encodes CASSERGARADTQYF.

This clone was counted between two and nine times. This sequence joins TRBV7-8 and TRBJ1-5, with TRBD1 matching 8 bases. This CDR3 contains 15 residues. With 6 bases clipped from V and 2 bases from J, the junction kept 6 bases outside the gene matches. Germline V gene lookup returns CDR1 SGHVS and CDR2 FQNEAQ. The DNA for the CDR3 is TGTGCCAGCAGTCCAGGGGGCTCGGGCAATCAGCCCCAGCATTTT. Translating gives CASSPGGSGNQPQHF.

This sequence joins TRBV5-1 and TRBJ1-4; D is perhaps TRBD1 (6 bases). Trimming pared 3 bases from V and 5 bases from J, leaving 17 bases between. Germline CDR1 SGHRS, CDR2 YFSETQ. The CDR3 covers 16 residues. The CDR3 sequence: CASSSGTQSPNEKLFF. CDR3 DNA: TGCGCCAGCAGCTCCGGGACACAATCACCGAATGAAAAACTGTTTTTT.

V gene TRBV7-9 combines with J gene TRBJ1-6; 9 nucleotides match TRBD1. The J segment lost 10 bases and the V segment lost 5 bases, leaving 3 bases of the junction unmatched. This CDR3 contains 13 residues. Germline CDR1 is SEHNR and CDR2 is FQNEAQ (reference sequence). The CDR3 sequence is CASSSDRGSPLHF. In nucleotides, the CDR3 is TGTGCCAGCAGCAGCGACAGGGGGTCACCCCTCCACTTT.

This sequence joins TRBV27 and TRBJ2-1; tentatively, D is TRBD1 (6 bases). The CDR3 covers 15 residues. Germline V CDR1 and CDR2: MNHEY, SMNVEV (reference sequence). V lost 6 bases to trimming and J lost 4 bases, with 16 bases between them. The CDR3 DNA reads as TGTGCCAGCAGCCCCGACAGGAGCTTTTACAATGAGCAGTTCTTC. Its translation: CASSPDRSFYNEQFF.

The rearrangement links TRBV5-1 to TRBJ2-2; perhaps D is TRBD1 or TRBD2 (5 bases each). Looked up from germline, CDR1 is SGHRS and CDR2 is YFSETQ. CDR3 length equals 15 residues. V was trimmed by 1 base and J by 0 bases, leaving 7 bases between them. The CDR3 reads CASSLRDANTGELFF. DNA for the CDR3: TGCGCCAGCAGCTTGCGGGACGCGAACACCGGGGAGCTGTTTTTT.

The gene calls are TRBV4-2 and TRBJ1-1; D is ambiguous. V was cut by 0 bases and J by 0 bases, with 5 bases left in between. The CDR3 spans 14 residues. Germline V lookup: CDR1 LGHNA, CDR2 YNFKEQ. The CDR3 region is CASSQDSVNTEAFF. The CDR3 region has the DNA TGTGCCAGCAGCCAAGATTCCGTGAACACTGAAGCTTTCTTT.

The chain is built from TRBV7-6 and TRBJ2-3, with a possible D match to TRBD2 (7 bases). Germline loops: CDR1 SGHVS, CDR2 FNYEAQ. Trimming left V 2 bases short and J 6 bases short, with 18 bases between. The CDR3 has 16 amino acids. In DNA form, the CDR3 reads TGTGCCAGCAGCTTAATGGGGGGGCCGATTCATGATACGCAGTATTTT. It specifies CASSLMGGPIHDTQYF.

This chain joins TRBV15 and TRBJ1-1, with 9 bases aligning to TRBD1. V shed 1 base, J shed 4 bases, and the junction held 10 bases outside the gene matches. Looked up from germline, CDR1 is LNHNV and CDR2 is YYDKDF (reference sequence). This CDR3 comprises 17 residues. The CDR3 DNA reads TGTGCCACCAGCAGAGTTCAACCGGGACAGGGCCCCACTGAAGCTTTCTTT. It specifies CATSRVQPGQGPTEAFF.

This clone appeared once. The V call is TRBV11-1, the J call TRBJ1-1, with TRBD1 as a possible D gene (5 bases). V lost 0 bases and J lost 2, with 10 bases in between. Per germline, CDR1 SGHAT and CDR2 FQDESV (reference sequence). CDR3 size: 15 residues. CDR3 protein: CASSLAAGINTEAFF. The CDR3 DNA sequence: TGTGCCAGCAGCTTAGCGGCAGGGATAAACACTGAAGCTTTCTTT.

This clone was seen a handful of times. V is TRBV10-3 and J is TRBJ2-7; 12 bases are a match to TRBD2. The trim removed 3 bases at V and 6 bases at J, leaving 6 bases unmatched. The CDR3 contains 15 residues. CDR1 and CDR2 from the germline V gene are ENHRY and SYGVKD. The CDR3 loop is CAISDRLAGVVEQYF. The CDR3, as DNA: TGTGCCATCAGTGACCGACTAGCGGGAGTAGTCGAGCAGTACTTC.

V usage is TRBV6-6 and J usage is TRBJ2-1; no firm D call. The germline V gene encodes CDR1 MNHNY and CDR2 SVGAGI (reference sequence). The CDR3 length is 14 residues. Deletions cut 6 bases from V and 2 bases from J, with 11 bases between. Written as DNA, the CDR3 is TGTGCCAGCAGCATGAGAGCCCCCTACAATGAGCAGTTCTTC. Its protein product is CASSMRAPYNEQFF.

DNA of the CDR3: TGTGCCAGCAGTGGGGCCAATGTTTTGAACACTGAAGCTTTCTTT. Protein product: CASSGANVLNTEAFF. V usage is TRBV2 and J usage is TRBJ1-1, with D unresolved. CDR1 and CDR2 (germline): SNHLY, FYNNEI. This CDR3 comprises 15 residues. Between the trimmed V and J ends, which lost 4 bases and 0 bases, there was a span of 12 bases.

The rearrangement uses TRBV27 and TRBJ2-1; tentatively, D is TRBD2 (5 bases). Germline lookup yields CDR1 MNHEY and CDR2 SMNVEV (reference sequence). Trimming cost V 5 bases and J 9 bases, with 23 bases left between them. This CDR3 is 16 amino acids long. CDR3 region: CASSPPIRTRHGEQFF. The CDR3 DNA reads as TGTGCCAGCAGTCCTCCGATCCGAACTAGGCATGGTGAGCAGTTCTTC.